This T cell receptor beta chain was retrieved from a study of immune evolution from preneoplasia to lung adenocarcinoma. Study results and limitations: Later-stage lesions seemingly showed higher T cell density and diversity than normal lung. Top clone frequencies peaked in normal lung, apparently declining through invasive adenocarcinoma.

Germline CDR1 SGHTA, CDR2 FQGNSA. The V and J ends lost 7 bases and 6 bases respectively, with 16 bases between them. The CDR3 contains 14 residues. Repertoires were generated with immunoSEQ multiplex PCR, while TCRdb's copy carries only in-frame clones and drops some. Here the sample spans some 5,500 clones, around 86% being singletons. In regard to this clone: No antigen is known for it.

This TCR was recovered from a person aged 50 to 70 with lung adenocarcinoma. The rearrangement joins TRBV7-2 to TRBJ2-1; TRBD1 might be the D (6 bases). Sequencing was carried out using FFPE invasive lung adenocarcinoma tissue. Written as DNA, the CDR3 is TGTGCCAGCAACCTAGGGGGTGGGTTCAATGAGCAGTTCTTC. It specifies CASNLGGGFNEQFF.